This passage covers 3 T cell receptor beta chains from one sample sequenced in a study of T cell responses to AZD1222 COVID-19 vaccine. Some clones are missing from TCRdb's copy, which holds only in-frame ones; the method was immunoSEQ multiplex PCR. The sample contains about 130,000 clones, 93% of which appear only once. This specimen consisted of peripheral blood, obtained on day 0 of AZD1222 vaccination. These receptor sequences come from an adult in good health.

This chain connects TRBV30 to TRBJ2-3; TRBD2 matches 10 bases. This CDR3 spans 15 amino acids. Germline trimming cut 0 bases from V and 2 bases from J; bases unmatched to any gene: 2. The germline CDR1 and CDR2 sequences are GTSNPN and SVGIG (reference sequence). CDR3 in amino acids: CAWSVLAGFTDTQYF. The CDR3 nucleotides are TGTGCCTGGAGTGTACTAGCGGGATTCACAGATACGCAGTATTTT.

V is TRBV19 and J is TRBJ1-1, with 8 bases fitting TRBD1. The CDR3 is made up of 13 amino acids. Trimming cost V 6 bases and J 0 bases; bases outside gene matches: 0. Germline lookup yields CDR1 LNHDA and CDR2 SQIVND (reference sequence). CDR3 in DNA: TGTGCCAGTAGGACAGGGGTGAACACTGAAGCTTTCTTT. It specifies CASRTGVNTEAFF.

The chain uses TRBV28 and TRBJ2-5; 9 bases line up with TRBD2. The CDR3 runs 15 residues. V trimming: 6 bases; J trimming: 0 bases; junction bases outside the gene matches: 5. From germline, CDR1 is MDHEN and CDR2 SYDVKM. The chain's CDR3 is CASSRGGANQETQYF. In DNA form, the CDR3 reads TGTGCCAGCAGCCGCGGGGGGGCGAACCAAGAGACCCAGTACTTC.